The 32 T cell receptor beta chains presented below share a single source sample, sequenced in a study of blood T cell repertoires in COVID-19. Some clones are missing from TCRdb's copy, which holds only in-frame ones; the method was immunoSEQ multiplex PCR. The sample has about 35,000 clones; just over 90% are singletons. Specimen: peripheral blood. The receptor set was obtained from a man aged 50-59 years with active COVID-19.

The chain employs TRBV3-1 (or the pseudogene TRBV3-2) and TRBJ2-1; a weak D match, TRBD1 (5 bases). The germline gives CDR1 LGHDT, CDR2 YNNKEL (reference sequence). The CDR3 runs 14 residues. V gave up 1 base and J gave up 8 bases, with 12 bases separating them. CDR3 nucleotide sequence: TGTGCCAGCAGCCAAGTACCTAGGGGCTATGAGCAGTTCTTC. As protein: CASSQVPRGYEQFF.

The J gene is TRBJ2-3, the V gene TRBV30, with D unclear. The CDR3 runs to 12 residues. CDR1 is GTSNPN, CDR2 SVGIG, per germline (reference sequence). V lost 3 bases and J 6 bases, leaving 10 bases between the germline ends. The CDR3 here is CAWSPNGDTQYF. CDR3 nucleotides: TGTGCCTGGAGCCCTAACGGGGATACGCAGTATTTT. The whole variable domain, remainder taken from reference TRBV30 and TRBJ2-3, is SQTIHQWPATLVQPVGSPLSLECTVEGTSNPNLYWYRQAAGRGLQLLFYSVGIGQISSEVPQNLSASRPQDRQFILSSKKLLLSDSGFYLCAWSPNGDTQYFGPGTRLTVL.

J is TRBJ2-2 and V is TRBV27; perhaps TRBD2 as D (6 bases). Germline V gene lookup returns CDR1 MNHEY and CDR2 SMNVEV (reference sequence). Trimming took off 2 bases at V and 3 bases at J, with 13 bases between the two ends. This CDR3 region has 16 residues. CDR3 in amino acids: CASSLVSGTDTGELFF. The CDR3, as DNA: TGTGCCAGCAGTTTAGTGTCAGGGACTGACACCGGGGAGCTGTTTTTT.

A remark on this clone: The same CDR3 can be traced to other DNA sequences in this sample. The CDR3 region is CASSLEGSTDTQYF. In DNA form, the CDR3 reads TGTGCCAGCAGCTTGGAGGGGAGTACAGATACGCAGTATTTT. The chain has TRBV7-9 and TRBJ2-3, with D possibly TRBD2 on 6 matching bases. Germline V CDR1 and CDR2: SEHNR, FQNEAQ (reference sequence). CDR3 length equals 14 residues. The V end lost 3 bases, the J end lost 3 bases, and 10 bases lay between the germline ends.

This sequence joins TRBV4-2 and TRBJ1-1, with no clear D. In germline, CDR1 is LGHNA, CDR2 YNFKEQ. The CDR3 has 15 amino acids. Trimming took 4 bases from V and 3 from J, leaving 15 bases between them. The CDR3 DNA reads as TGTGCCAGCAGCCCCCCTGGGAGTACCTACACTGAAGCTTTCTTT. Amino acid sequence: CASSPPGSTYTEAFF.

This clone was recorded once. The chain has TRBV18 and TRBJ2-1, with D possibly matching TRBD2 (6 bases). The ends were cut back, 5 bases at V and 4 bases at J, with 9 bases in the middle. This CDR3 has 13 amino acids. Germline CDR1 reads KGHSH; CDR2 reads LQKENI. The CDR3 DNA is TGTGCCAGCTCATTACGGGAGTACAATGAGCAGTTCTTC. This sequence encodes CASSLREYNEQFF.

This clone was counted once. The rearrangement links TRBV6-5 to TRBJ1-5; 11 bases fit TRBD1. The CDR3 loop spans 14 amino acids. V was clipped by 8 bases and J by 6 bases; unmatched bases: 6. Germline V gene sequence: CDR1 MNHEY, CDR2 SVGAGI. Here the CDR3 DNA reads TGTGCCAGCCATGGAGGGACAGGGGGTCAGCCCCAGCATTTT. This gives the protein CASHGGTGGQPQHF.

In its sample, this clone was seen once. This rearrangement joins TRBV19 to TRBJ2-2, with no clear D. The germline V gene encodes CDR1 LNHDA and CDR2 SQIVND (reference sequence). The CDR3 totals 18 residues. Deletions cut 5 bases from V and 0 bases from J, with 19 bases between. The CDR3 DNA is TGTGCCAGTAGTCCGACCCCGACATCCTCCACGAACACCGGGGAGCTGTTTTTT. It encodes CASSPTPTSSTNTGELFF.

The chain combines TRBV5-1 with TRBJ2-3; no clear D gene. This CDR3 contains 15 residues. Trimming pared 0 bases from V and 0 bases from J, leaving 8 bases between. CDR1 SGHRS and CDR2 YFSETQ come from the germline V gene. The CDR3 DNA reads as TGCGCCAGCAGCTTGGACCAAGCTAGCACAGATACGCAGTATTTT. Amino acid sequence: CASSLDQASTDTQYF. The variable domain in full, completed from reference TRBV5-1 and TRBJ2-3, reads KAGVTQTPRYLIKTRGQQVTLSCSPISGHRSVSWYQQTPGQGLQFLFEYFSETQRNKGNFPGRFSGRQFSNSRSEMNVSTLELGDSALYLCASSLDQASTDTQYFGPGTRLTVL.

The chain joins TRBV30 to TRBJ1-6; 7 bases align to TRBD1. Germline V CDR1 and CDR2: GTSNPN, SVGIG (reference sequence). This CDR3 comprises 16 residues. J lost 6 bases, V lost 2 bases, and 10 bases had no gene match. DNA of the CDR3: TGTGCCTGGAGTCTGAGGTGGACAGGTGGTAATTCACCCCTCCACTTT. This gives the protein CAWSLRWTGGNSPLHF.

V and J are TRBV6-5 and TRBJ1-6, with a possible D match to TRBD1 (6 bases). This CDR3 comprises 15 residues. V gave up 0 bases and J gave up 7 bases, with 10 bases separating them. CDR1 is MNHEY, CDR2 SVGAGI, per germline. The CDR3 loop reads CASSYSGRGNSPLHF. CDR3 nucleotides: TGTGCCAGCAGTTACTCGGGTAGGGGGAATTCACCCCTCCACTTT.

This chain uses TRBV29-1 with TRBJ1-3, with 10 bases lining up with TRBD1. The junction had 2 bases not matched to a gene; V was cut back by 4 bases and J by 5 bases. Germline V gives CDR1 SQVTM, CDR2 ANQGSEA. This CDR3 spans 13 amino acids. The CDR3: CSVAGQGRNTIYF. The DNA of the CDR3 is TGCAGCGTTGCGGGACAGGGGAGAAACACCATATATTTT.

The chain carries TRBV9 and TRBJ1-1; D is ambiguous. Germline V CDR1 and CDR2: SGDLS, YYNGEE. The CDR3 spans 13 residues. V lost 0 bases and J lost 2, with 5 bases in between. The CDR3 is CASSVEQNTEAFF. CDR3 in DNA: TGTGCCAGCAGCGTAGAACAAAACACTGAAGCTTTCTTT.

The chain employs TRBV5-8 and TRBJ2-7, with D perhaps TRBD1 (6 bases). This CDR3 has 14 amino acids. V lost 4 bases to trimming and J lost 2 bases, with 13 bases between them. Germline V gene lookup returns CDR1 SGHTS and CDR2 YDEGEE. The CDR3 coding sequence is TGTGCCAGCAGCCCCCGGACAGAAGCCTACGAGCAGTACTTC. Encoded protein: CASSPRTEAYEQYF.

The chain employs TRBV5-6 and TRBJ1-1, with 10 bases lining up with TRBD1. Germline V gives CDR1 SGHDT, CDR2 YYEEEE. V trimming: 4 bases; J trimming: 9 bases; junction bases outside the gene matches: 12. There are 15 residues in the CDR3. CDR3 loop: CASSREPGQGMQAFF. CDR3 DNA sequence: TGTGCCAGCAGCCGAGAACCGGGACAGGGGATGCAAGCTTTCTTT. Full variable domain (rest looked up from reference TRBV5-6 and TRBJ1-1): DAGVTQSPTHLIKTRGQQVTLRCSPKSGHDTVSWYQQALGQGPQFIFQYYEEEERQRGNFPDRFSGHQFPNYSSELNVNALLLGDSALYLCASSREPGQGMQAFFGQGTRLTVV.

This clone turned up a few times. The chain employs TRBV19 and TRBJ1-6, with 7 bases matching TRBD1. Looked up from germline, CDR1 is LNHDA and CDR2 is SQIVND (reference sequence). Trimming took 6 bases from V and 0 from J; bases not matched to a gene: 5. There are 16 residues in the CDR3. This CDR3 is CASREDRSSYNSPLHF. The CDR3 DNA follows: TGTGCCAGTAGGGAGGACAGGAGCTCCTATAATTCACCCCTCCACTTT.

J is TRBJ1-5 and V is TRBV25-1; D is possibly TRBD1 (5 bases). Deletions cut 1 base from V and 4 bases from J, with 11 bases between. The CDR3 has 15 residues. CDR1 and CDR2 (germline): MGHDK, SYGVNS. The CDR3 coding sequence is TGTGCCAGCAGTGAATCGGGTGGGGGGAATCAGCCCCAGCATTTT. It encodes CASSESGGGNQPQHF.

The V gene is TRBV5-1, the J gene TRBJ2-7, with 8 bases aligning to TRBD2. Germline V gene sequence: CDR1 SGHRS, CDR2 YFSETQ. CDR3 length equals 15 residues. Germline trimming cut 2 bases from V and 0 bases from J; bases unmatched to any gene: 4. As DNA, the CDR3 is TGCGCCAGCAGCTTATTAGCGGGGAGCTCCTACGAGCAGTACTTC. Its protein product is CASSLLAGSSYEQYF.

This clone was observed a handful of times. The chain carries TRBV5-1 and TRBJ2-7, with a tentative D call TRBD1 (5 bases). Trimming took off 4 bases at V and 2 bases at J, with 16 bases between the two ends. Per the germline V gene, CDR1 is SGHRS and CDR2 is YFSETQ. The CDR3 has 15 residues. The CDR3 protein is CASSLQTARTYEQYF. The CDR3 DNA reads TGCGCCAGCAGCCTACAGACAGCGAGAACCTACGAGCAGTACTTC.

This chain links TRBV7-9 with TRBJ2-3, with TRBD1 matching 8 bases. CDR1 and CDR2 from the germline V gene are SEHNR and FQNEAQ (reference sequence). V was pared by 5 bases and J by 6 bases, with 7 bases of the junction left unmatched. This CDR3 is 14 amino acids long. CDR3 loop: CASSPSAGGDTQYF. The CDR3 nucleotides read TGTGCCAGCAGCCCCAGTGCAGGGGGCGATACGCAGTATTTT. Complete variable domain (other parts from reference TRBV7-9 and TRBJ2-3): DTGVSQNPRHKITKRGQNVTFRCDPISEHNRLYWYRQTLGQGPEFLTYFQNEAQLEKSRLLSDRFSAERPKGSFSTLEIQRTEQGDSAMYLCASSPSAGGDTQYFGPGTRLTVL.

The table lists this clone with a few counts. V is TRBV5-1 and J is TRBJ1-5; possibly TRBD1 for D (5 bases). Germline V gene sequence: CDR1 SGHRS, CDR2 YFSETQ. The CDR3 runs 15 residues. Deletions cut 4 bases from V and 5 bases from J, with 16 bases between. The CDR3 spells CASSAGQGFDQPQHF. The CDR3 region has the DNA TGCGCCAGCAGCGCGGGGCAGGGTTTCGATCAGCCCCAGCATTTT.

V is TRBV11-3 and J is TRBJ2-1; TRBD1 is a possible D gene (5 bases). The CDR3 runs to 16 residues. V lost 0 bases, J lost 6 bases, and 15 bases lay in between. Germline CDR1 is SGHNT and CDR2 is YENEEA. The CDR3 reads CASSLDLRVGVNEQFF. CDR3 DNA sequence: TGTGCCAGCAGCTTAGATCTAAGAGTAGGGGTCAATGAGCAGTTCTTC.

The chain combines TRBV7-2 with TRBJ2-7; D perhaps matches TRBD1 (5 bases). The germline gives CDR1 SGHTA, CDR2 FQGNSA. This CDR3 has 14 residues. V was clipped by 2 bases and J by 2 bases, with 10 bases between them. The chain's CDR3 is CASSLTQGPYEQYF. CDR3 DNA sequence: TGTGCCAGCAGCTTAACCCAGGGCCCCTACGAGCAGTACTTC.

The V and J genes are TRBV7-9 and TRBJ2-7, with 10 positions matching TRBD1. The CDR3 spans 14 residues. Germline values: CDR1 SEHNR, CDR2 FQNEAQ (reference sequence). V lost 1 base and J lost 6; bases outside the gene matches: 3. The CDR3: CASSLGGQGGEQYF. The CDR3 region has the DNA TGTGCCAGCAGCTTAGGAGGACAGGGGGGCGAGCAGTACTTC.

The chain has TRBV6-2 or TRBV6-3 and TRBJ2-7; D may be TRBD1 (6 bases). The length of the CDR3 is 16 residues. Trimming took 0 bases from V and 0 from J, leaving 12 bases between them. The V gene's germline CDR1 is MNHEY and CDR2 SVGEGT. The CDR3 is CASSYSGTQTSYEQYF. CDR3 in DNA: TGTGCCAGCAGTTACTCCGGGACACAAACCTCCTACGAGCAGTACTTC.

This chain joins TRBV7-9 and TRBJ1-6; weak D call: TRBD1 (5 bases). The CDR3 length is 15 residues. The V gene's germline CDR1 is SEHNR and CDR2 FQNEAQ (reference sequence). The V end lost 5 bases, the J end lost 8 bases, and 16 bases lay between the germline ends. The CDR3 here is CASSQGGGAYSPLHF. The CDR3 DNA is TGTGCCAGCAGCCAGGGTGGTGGGGCGTATTCACCCCTCCACTTT.

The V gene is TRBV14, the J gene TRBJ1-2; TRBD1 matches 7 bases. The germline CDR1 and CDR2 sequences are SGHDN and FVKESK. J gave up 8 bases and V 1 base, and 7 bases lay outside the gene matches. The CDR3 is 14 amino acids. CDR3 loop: CASSQGQGYGGYTF. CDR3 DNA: TGTGCCAGCAGCCAAGGACAGGGATACGGGGGCTACACCTTC.

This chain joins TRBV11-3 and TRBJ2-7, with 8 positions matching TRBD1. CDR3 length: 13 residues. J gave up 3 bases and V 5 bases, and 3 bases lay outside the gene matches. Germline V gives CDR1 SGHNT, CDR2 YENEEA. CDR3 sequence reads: CASSAGQGYEQYF. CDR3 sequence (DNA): TGTGCCAGCAGCGCCGGACAGGGCTACGAGCAGTACTTC.

CDR3: CASGEGDEKLFF. The CDR3 bases are TGTGCCAGCGGGGAGGGTGATGAAAAACTGTTTTTT. V and J are TRBV12-3 or TRBV12-4 and TRBJ1-4; D gene unclear. Trimming pared 8 bases from V and 6 bases from J, leaving 10 bases between. The CDR3 runs 12 residues.

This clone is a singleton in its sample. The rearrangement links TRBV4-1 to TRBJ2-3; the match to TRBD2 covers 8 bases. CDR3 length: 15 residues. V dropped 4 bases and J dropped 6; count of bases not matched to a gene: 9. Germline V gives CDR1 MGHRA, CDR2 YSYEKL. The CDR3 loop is CASSRNGLAADTQYF. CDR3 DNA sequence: TGCGCCAGCAGCCGGAATGGACTAGCTGCCGATACGCAGTATTTT.

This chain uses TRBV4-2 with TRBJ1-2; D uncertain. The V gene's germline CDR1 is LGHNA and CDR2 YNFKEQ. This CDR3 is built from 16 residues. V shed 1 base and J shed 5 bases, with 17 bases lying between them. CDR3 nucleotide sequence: TGTGCCAGCAGCCAAGTGACTGGCCAACCGGGGTATGGCTACACCTTC. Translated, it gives CASSQVTGQPGYGYTF.

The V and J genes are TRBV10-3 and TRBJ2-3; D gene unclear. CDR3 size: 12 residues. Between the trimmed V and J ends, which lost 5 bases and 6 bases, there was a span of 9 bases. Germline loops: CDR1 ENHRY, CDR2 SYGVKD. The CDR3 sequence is CAISYSEDTQYF. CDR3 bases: TGTGCCATCAGTTACTCGGAGGATACGCAGTATTTT.